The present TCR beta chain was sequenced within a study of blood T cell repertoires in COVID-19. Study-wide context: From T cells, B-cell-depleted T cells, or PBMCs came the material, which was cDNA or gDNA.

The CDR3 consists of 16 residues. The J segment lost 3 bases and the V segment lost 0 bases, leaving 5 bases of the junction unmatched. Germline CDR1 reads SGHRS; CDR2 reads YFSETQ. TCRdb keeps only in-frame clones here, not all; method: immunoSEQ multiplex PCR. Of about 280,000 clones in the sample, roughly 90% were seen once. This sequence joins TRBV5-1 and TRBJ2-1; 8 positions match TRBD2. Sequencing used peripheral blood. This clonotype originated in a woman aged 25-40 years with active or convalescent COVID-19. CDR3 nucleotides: TGCGCCAGCAGCTTGGATGGCGGGGGGCGCTACAATGAGCAGTTCTTC. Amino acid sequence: CASSLDGGGRYNEQFF.